One and the same sample provided the 28 T cell receptor beta chains below, sequenced in a study of shared clonotypes between healthy human individuals. Profiled with immunoSEQ multiplex PCR; TCRdb holds only in-frame clones, not every one. The sample comprises fewer than 650,000 clones, 70% to 80% of which are singletons, and 10% to 15% rests with the top ten. Sequenced: PBMCs. These receptors came from a woman in her 40s in good health. Some clones in this sample may be carry-over from other donors' samples.

The chain employs TRBV5-6 and TRBJ2-7; 8 bases are a match to TRBD1. The trim removed 5 bases at V and 3 bases at J, leaving 4 bases unmatched. Looked up from germline, CDR1 is SGHDT and CDR2 is YYEEEE. This CDR3 has 13 amino acids. The DNA for the CDR3 is TGTGCCAGCAGAACCGACAGGGGCTACGAGCAGTACTTC. This encodes CASRTDRGYEQYF.

The rearrangement joins TRBV7-2 to TRBJ1-5, with TRBD1 matching 9 bases. Germline V gene sequence: CDR1 SGHTA, CDR2 FQGNSA. This CDR3 is 16 amino acids long. The J segment lost 5 bases and the V segment lost 4 bases, leaving 9 bases of the junction unmatched. CDR3 nucleotide sequence: TGTGCCAGCAGCTCTACCGCACAGGGGGCTTATCAGCCCCAGCATTTT. It translates to CASSSTAQGAYQPQHF.

This chain links TRBV7-9 with TRBJ1-5; weak D call: TRBD1 (5 bases). V was pared by 3 bases and J by 1 base, with 16 bases between. Germline V CDR1 and CDR2: SEHNR, FQNEAQ (reference sequence). The CDR3 extends over 17 amino acids. CDR3 in DNA: TGTGCCAGCAGCTTGGGCAGGGAGAGACCAAGCAATCAGCCCCAGCATTTT. It codes for CASSLGRERPSNQPQHF.

CDR3 protein: CASSSQWTSGRGQYF. CDR3 coding DNA: TGTGCCAGCAGCAGCCAGTGGACTAGCGGGAGAGGGCAGTACTTC. The V gene is TRBV7-3, the J gene TRBJ2-7; 13 bases map to TRBD2. The length of the CDR3 is 15 residues. The V gene's germline CDR1 is SGHTA and CDR2 FQGTGA. With 5 bases clipped from V and 9 bases from J, the junction kept 10 bases outside the gene matches.

Of note for this clone: A much more abundant neighbour one base away suggests this may be a read error. Other DNA sequences in the sample encode the same CDR3. The chain combines TRBV9 with TRBJ2-3; the D is unclear. V was cut by 2 bases and J by 0 bases, with 4 bases left in between. This CDR3 is 13 amino acids long. Germline V lookup: CDR1 SGDLS, CDR2 YYNGEE. This CDR3 reads CASSVASTDTQYF. CDR3 coding DNA: TGTGCCAGCAGCGTGGCTAGCACAGATACGCAGTATTTT.

This clone was observed at least ten times. V and J are TRBV9 and TRBJ1-1, with D uncertain. V lost 4 bases and J lost 4, with 17 bases in between. Germline CDR1 SGDLS, CDR2 YYNGEE. This CDR3 is 15 amino acids long. The CDR3 region is CASSRWLDSGTEAFF. CDR3 nucleotides: TGTGCCAGCAGCCGGTGGCTGGATTCGGGCACTGAAGCTTTCTTT. The full variable domain, rest sourced from reference TRBV9 and TRBJ1-1, is DSGVTQTPKHLITATGQRVTLRCSPRSGDLSVYWYQQSLDQGLQFLIQYYNGEERAKGNILERFSAQQFPDLHSELNLSSLELGDSALYFCASSRWLDSGTEAFFGQGTRLTVV.

The V gene is TRBV5-1, the J gene TRBJ2-5, with D unclear. V lost 4 bases, J lost 5 bases, and 9 bases lay in between. The germline gives CDR1 SGHRS, CDR2 YFSETQ. This CDR3 region has 12 residues. The CDR3 DNA reads as TGCGCCAGCAGCCCCCCGTCGGAGACCCAGTACTTC. Its protein is CASSPPSETQYF.

The chain has TRBV9 and TRBJ1-1; D unresolved. Germline V CDR1 and CDR2: SGDLS, YYNGEE. V was clipped by 1 base and J by 1 base, with 8 bases between them. The CDR3 spans 14 residues. The CDR3 spells CASSVSLGNTEAFF. CDR3 DNA sequence: TGTGCCAGCAGCGTATCCCTGGGGAACACTGAAGCTTTCTTT. The full variable domain, completed using reference TRBV9 and TRBJ1-1, is DSGVTQTPKHLITATGQRVTLRCSPRSGDLSVYWYQQSLDQGLQFLIQYYNGEERAKGNILERFSAQQFPDLHSELNLSSLELGDSALYFCASSVSLGNTEAFFGQGTRLTVV.

This chain links TRBV7-2 with TRBJ2-7; D possibly corresponds to TRBD2 (5 bases). This CDR3 has 13 residues. CDR1 is SGHTA, CDR2 FQGNSA, per germline. With 5 bases removed from V and 2 bases from J, the gap between germline ends came to 10 bases. The CDR3 coding sequence is TGTGCCAGCAGCGAAACTAGGACCTACGAGCAGTACTTC. It is translated as CASSETRTYEQYF.

In regard to this clone: This likely reflects a read error, since a far larger clone is one base away. V is TRBV29-1 and J is TRBJ1-2; D might be TRBD1 (5 bases). Germline-derived CDR1 and CDR2 are SQVTM and ANQGSEA. The CDR3 covers 11 residues. This chain's CDR3 is CSAPAWGGYIF. For the CDR3, the DNA is TGCAGCGCTCCAGCATGGGGCGGCTACATCTTC.

The chain has TRBV28 and TRBJ2-1; 8 bases line up with TRBD2. Trimming took 5 bases from V and 7 from J; bases not matched to a gene: 10. The CDR3 runs 15 residues. Looked up from germline, CDR1 is MDHEN and CDR2 is SYDVKM. CDR3 bases: TGTGCCAGCAGTGCACTAGCGGCCCTGAGTAATGAGCAGTTCTTC. This translates into CASSALAALSNEQFF.

The chain has TRBV28 and TRBJ2-5; 7 bases agree with TRBD2. The CDR3 covers 13 residues. Germline CDR1 and CDR2: MDHEN and SYDVKM. The J segment lost 13 bases and the V segment lost 6 bases, leaving 14 bases of the junction unmatched. CDR3 loop: CASSLGPGGSRYF. The CDR3 DNA reads TGTGCCAGCAGCCTTGGGCCGGGGGGATCCCGGTACTTC.

This clone was found many times. This sample includes further DNA sequences coding for the same CDR3. This chain connects TRBV5-1 to TRBJ2-7; D is perhaps TRBD2 (5 bases). Germline V CDR1 and CDR2: SGHRS, YFSETQ. Trimming cost V 0 bases and J 3 bases, with 7 bases left between them. The CDR3 runs 13 residues. CDR3 sequence (DNA): TGCGCCAGCAGCTTGGAACGGGGCTACGAGCAGTACTTC. Encoded protein: CASSLERGYEQYF. Variable domain in full (rest from reference TRBV5-1 and TRBJ2-7): KAGVTQTPRYLIKTRGQQVTLSCSPISGHRSVSWYQQTPGQGLQFLFEYFSETQRNKGNFPGRFSGRQFSNSRSEMNVSTLELGDSALYLCASSLERGYEQYFGPGTRLTVT.

The gene calls are TRBV7-9 and TRBJ2-7; D is unclear. Between the trimmed V and J ends, which lost 4 bases and 2 bases, there was a span of 6 bases. CDR3 length equals 12 residues. Looked up from germline, CDR1 is SEHNR and CDR2 is FQNEAQ (reference sequence). The CDR3 sequence is CASSSLPYEQYF. The CDR3 nucleotides read TGTGCCAGCAGCTCCTTACCCTACGAGCAGTACTTC.

The chain has TRBV27 and TRBJ1-4, with 8 bases lining up with TRBD1. The CDR3 sequence is 14 residues long. Germline V gene lookup returns CDR1 MNHEY and CDR2 SMNVEV (reference sequence). V gave up 6 bases and J gave up 4 bases; unmatched junction bases: 4. The chain's CDR3 is CASRNRGDNEKLFF. CDR3 nucleotide sequence: TGTGCCAGCAGAAACAGGGGGGATAATGAAAAACTGTTTTTT.

This clone was counted only a few times. This chain joins TRBV7-3 and TRBJ2-1; D is tentatively TRBD1 or TRBD2 (7 bases each). This CDR3 has 16 residues. The germline V gene encodes CDR1 SGHTA and CDR2 FQGTGA. V lost 5 bases and J 4 bases, leaving 18 bases between the germline ends. The CDR3 DNA reads TGTGCCAGCAGCCCCAGGGGGGGGGACGGGTACAATGAGCAGTTCTTC. It is translated as CASSPRGGDGYNEQFF.

The sample holds a few counts of this clone. The chain uses TRBV19 and TRBJ1-2; 7 positions agree with TRBD1. The CDR3 length is 12 residues. Germline V gene sequence: CDR1 LNHDA, CDR2 SQIVND (reference sequence). Trimming took 5 bases from V and 7 from J; bases not matched to a gene: 4. CDR3 sequence: CASSPRQGGYTF. The CDR3 DNA reads TGTGCCAGTAGTCCCCGACAGGGTGGCTACACCTTC.

Details on this clone: Other nucleotide sequences from this sample produce the same CDR3. The CDR3 sequence: CASSFGETQYF. CDR3 in DNA: TGTGCCAGCAGCTTCGGGGAGACCCAGTACTTC. The chain carries TRBV7-9 and TRBJ2-5; D unresolved. CDR1 SEHNR and CDR2 FQNEAQ come from the germline V gene (reference sequence). Trimming left V 3 bases short and J 5 bases short, with 4 bases between. The CDR3 consists of 11 residues.

The chain has TRBV11-2 and TRBJ2-6; 8 positions agree with TRBD1. The germline V gene has CDR1 SGHAT and CDR2 FQNNGV. V was pared by 6 bases and J by 0 bases, with 4 bases of the junction left unmatched. The CDR3 has 16 residues. The CDR3 reads CASRVTGGSGANVLTF. DNA for the CDR3: TGTGCCAGCAGGGTAACAGGGGGCTCTGGGGCCAACGTCCTGACTTTC.

Note on this clone: This clone may be a read error of a much larger clone one base away. The J gene is TRBJ2-4, the V gene TRBV28; D possibly matches TRBD1 or TRBD2 (5 bases each). Between the trimmed V and J ends, which lost 6 bases and 4 bases, there was a span of 16 bases. Looked up from germline, CDR1 is MDHEN and CDR2 is SYDVKM. This CDR3 has 15 amino acids. In DNA form, the CDR3 reads TGTGCCAGCAGCCCACCGGGACGGGGAAAAAACATTCAGTACTTC. Its protein product is CASSPPGRGKNIQYF.

The chain couples TRBV7-2 to TRBJ2-1; 8 nucleotides align to TRBD1. The J segment lost 8 bases and the V segment lost 5 bases, leaving 8 bases of the junction unmatched. Germline V gene lookup returns CDR1 SGHTA and CDR2 FQGNSA. CDR3 length: 14 residues. This chain's CDR3 is CASSGRDRRYEQFF. The CDR3 nucleotides are TGTGCCAGCAGCGGCCGGGACAGGAGATATGAGCAGTTCTTC.

The rearrangement links TRBV29-1 to TRBJ2-5, with 8 positions matching TRBD1. This CDR3 spans 14 amino acids. The trim removed 5 bases at V and 5 bases at J, leaving 10 bases unmatched. CDR1 is SQVTM, CDR2 ANQGSEA, per germline. The CDR3 region has the DNA TGCAGCGTTCGCGGACAGGGTCCTTTTGAGACCCAGTACTTC. Translating it yields CSVRGQGPFETQYF.

DNA for the CDR3: TGCAGCGTGCCAATCCGGCTGTCCCTCAGCTCCTACAATGAGCAGTTCTTC. Encoded protein: CSVPIRLSLSSYNEQFF. V gene TRBV29-1 combines with J gene TRBJ2-1; D gene unclear. V dropped 6 bases and J dropped 0 bases, with 21 bases sitting between them. The CDR3 contains 17 residues. CDR1 and CDR2 from the germline V gene are SQVTM and ANQGSEA.

The rearrangement links TRBV30 to TRBJ1-5; a possible D gene is TRBD1 (6 bases). Trimming shortened V by 0 bases and J by 11 bases, and 17 bases separated the two germline ends. There are 14 residues in the CDR3. Germline lookup yields CDR1 GTSNPN and CDR2 SVGIG (reference sequence). The CDR3 DNA sequence: TGTGCCTGGAGTGTACCGGGGGGCCTTCTGGCCCAGCATTTT. Its protein is CAWSVPGGLLAQHF.

The chain recombines TRBV9 with TRBJ2-1; 10 bases are shared with TRBD2. V trimming: 4 bases; J trimming: 7 bases; junction bases outside the gene matches: 14. There are 17 residues in the CDR3. Per the germline V gene, CDR1 is SGDLS and CDR2 is YYNGEE. CDR3 sequence (DNA): TGTGCCAGCAGCTTTACTATCACTAGCGGGACCGAAAATGAGCAGTTCTTC. It specifies CASSFTITSGTENEQFF.

The chain couples TRBV19 to TRBJ2-2, with 10 positions matching TRBD2. CDR3 length: 16 residues. In germline, CDR1 is LNHDA, CDR2 SQIVND (reference sequence). V shed 4 bases and J 7 bases; nucleotides not matched to a gene: 9. CDR3 nucleotides: TGTGCCAGTAGTAGGGGTAGCGGGAGGTCCGGCGGGGAGCTGTTTTTT. Translation: CASSRGSGRSGGELFF.

The table lists this clone with a count of one. CDR3 sequence: CASSEYFSSEAFF. CDR3 DNA: TGTGCCAGCAGTGAATATTTCTCCTCTGAAGCTTTCTTT. This rearrangement joins TRBV25-1 to TRBJ1-1; D is unresolved. This CDR3 has 13 amino acids. The germline gives CDR1 MGHDK, CDR2 SYGVNS. V dropped 0 bases and J dropped 6 bases, with 8 bases sitting between them. Full variable domain (missing parts from reference TRBV25-1 and TRBJ1-1): EADIYQTPRYLVIGTGKKITLECSQTMGHDKMYWYQQDPGMELHLIHYSYGVNSTEKGDLSSESTVSRIRTEHFPLTLESARPSHTSQYLCASSEYFSSEAFFGQGTRLTVV.

The CDR3 bases are TGTGCCAGCAGTATGACAGGGGCGATAAATGAAAAACTGTTTTTT. It translates to CASSMTGAINEKLFF. J is TRBJ1-4 and V is TRBV28, with 8 bases fitting TRBD1. V lost 5 bases and J lost 5; bases outside the gene matches: 7. The CDR3 length is 15 residues. Germline CDR1 reads MDHEN; CDR2 reads SYDVKM.